The table lists the clone carrying this T cell receptor (beta chain) with many counts. What it binds is not known. The source material, RNA transcripts, was used to amplify TCR beta CDR3 regions. A first-round RT-PCR of the TCR CDR3 used the HTBI primer set. TCRdb reanalysed the multiplex PCR reads using MiXCR and keeps one entry per CDR3 protein. The table lists 350,000 to 400,000 distinct CDR3 sequences, approximately 17% of them singletons. Criteria for exclusion of patients were uncontrolled infection, other autoimmune disease, pregnancy or lactation. These data belong to a study of T cells in Graves' hyperthyroidism and ophthalmopathy. Study details: At the time of initial diagnosis and before any treatment, peripheral blood was collected.

Study results and limitations: Most clonotypes expanded in the thyroid (above 0.001) were also present in blood.

Germline V CDR1 and CDR2: DFQATT, SNEGSKA (reference sequence). This CDR3 is built from 16 residues. V gave up 1 base and J gave up 6 bases; unmatched junction bases: 12. The sample was blood. The J gene is TRBJ1-2, the V gene TRBV20-1; 9 nucleotides agree with TRBD1. The origin of this receptor is a man aged 18 to 30 with Graves' ophthalmopathy. CDR3 bases: TGCAGTGCTAGAGCCGAGGGGACAGGGCCCTCGAATGGCTACACCTTC. Translated: CSARAEGTGPSNGYTF.